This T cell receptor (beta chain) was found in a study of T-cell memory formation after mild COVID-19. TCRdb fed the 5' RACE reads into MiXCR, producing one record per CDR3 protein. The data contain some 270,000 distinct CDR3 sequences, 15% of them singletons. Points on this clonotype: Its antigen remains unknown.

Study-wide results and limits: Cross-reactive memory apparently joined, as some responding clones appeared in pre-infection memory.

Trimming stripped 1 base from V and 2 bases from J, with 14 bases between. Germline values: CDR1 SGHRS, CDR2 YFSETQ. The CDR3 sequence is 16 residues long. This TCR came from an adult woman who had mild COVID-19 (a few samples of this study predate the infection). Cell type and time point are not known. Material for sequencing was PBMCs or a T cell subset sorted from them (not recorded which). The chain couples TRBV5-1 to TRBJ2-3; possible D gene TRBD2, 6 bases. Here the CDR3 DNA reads TGCGCCAGCAGCTTGTTTGGAGGGGTATTCACAGATACGCAGTATTTT. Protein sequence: CASSLFGGVFTDTQYF.